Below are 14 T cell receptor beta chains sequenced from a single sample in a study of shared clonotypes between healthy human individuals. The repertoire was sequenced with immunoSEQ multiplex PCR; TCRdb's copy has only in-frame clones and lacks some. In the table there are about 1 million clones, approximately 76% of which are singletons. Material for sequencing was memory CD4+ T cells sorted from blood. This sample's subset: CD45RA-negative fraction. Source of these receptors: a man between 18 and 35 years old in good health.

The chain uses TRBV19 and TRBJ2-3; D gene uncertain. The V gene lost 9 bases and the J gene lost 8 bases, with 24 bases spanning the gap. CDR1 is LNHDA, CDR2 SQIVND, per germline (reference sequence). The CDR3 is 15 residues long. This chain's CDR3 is CASQDRRVQMGTQYF. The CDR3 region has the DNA TGTGCCAGCCAGGACCGCCGAGTACAGATGGGTACGCAGTATTTT.

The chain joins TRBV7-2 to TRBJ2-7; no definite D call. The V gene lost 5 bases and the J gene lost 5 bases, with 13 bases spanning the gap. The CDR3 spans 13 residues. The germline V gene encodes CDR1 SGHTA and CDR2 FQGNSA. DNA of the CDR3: TGTGCCAGCAGCCCGAGGTTTGGCGACGAGCAGTACTTC. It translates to CASSPRFGDEQYF.

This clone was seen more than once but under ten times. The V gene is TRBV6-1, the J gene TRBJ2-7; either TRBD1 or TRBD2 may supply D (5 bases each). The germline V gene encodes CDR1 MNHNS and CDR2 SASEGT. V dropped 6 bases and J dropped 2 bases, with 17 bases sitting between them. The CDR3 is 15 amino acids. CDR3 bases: TGTGCCAGCAGCTCAGGGCCGGGGCAGACCTACGAGCAGTACTTC. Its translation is CASSSGPGQTYEQYF.

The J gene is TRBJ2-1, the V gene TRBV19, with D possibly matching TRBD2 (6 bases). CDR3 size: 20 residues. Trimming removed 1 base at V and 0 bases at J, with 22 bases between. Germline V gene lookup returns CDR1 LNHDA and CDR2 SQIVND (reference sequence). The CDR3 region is CASSIVGIAETLSSYNEQFF. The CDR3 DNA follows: TGTGCCAGTAGTATAGTTGGGATAGCGGAAACCCTAAGCTCCTACAATGAGCAGTTCTTC.

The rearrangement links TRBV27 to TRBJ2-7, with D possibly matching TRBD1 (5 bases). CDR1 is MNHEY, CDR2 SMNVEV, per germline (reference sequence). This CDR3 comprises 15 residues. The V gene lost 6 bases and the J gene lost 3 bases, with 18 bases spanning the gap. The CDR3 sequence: CASSPRQTAVYEQYF. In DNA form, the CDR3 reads TGTGCCAGCAGCCCTAGACAGACGGCGGTCTACGAGCAGTACTTC.

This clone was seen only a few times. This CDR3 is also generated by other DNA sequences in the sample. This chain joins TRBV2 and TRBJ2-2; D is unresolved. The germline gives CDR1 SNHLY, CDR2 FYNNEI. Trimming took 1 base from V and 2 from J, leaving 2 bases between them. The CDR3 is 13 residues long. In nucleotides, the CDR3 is TGTGCCAGCAGTGAAGTCAACACCGGGGAGCTGTTTTTT. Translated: CASSEVNTGELFF.

The CDR3 protein is CASSVNTGGTDTQYF. For the CDR3, the DNA is TGTGCCAGCAGCGTAAATACCGGGGGCACAGATACGCAGTATTTT. V is TRBV7-8 and J is TRBJ2-3, with a tentative D call TRBD2 (5 bases). Trimming took 5 bases from V and 1 from J, leaving 13 bases between them. Germline V CDR1 and CDR2: SGHVS, FQNEAQ. The CDR3 sequence is 15 residues long.

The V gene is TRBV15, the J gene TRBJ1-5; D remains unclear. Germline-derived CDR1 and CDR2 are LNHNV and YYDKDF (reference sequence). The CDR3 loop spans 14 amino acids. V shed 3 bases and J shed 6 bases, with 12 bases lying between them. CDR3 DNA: TGTGCCACCAGCAGGGGTGGTGGTCCTCAGCCCCAGCATTTT. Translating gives CATSRGGGPQPQHF.

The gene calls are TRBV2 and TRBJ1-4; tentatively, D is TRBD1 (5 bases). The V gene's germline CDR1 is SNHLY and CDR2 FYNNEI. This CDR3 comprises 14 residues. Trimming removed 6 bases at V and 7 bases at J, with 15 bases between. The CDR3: CASRQASTVEKLFF. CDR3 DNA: TGTGCCAGCAGACAGGCCAGCACCGTTGAAAAACTGTTTTTT.

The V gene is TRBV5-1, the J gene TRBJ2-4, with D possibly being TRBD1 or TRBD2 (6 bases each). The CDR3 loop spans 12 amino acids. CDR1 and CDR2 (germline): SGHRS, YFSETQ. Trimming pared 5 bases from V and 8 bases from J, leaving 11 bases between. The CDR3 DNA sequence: TGCGCCAGCAGATCGGGGGCAGACATTCAGTACTTC. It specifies CASRSGADIQYF.

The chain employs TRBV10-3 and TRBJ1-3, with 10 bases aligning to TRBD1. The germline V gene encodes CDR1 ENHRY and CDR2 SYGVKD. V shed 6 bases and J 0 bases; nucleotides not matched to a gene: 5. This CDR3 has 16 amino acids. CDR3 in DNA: TGTGCCATCAGGGGACAGGGGCTACTCTCTGGAAACACCATATATTTT. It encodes CAIRGQGLLSGNTIYF.

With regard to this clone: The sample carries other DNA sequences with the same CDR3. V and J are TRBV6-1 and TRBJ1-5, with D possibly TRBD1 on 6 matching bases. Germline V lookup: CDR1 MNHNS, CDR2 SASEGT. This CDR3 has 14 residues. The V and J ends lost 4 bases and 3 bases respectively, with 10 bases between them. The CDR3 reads CASSVGGSNQPQHF. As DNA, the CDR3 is TGTGCCAGCAGTGTTGGGGGCTCCAATCAGCCCCAGCATTTT.

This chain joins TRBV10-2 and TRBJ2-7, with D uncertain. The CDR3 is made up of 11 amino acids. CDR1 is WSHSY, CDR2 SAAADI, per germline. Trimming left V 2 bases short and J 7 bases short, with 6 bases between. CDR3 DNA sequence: TGCGCCAGCAGTGAGGGAAGGGAGCAGTACTTC. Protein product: CASSEGREQYF.

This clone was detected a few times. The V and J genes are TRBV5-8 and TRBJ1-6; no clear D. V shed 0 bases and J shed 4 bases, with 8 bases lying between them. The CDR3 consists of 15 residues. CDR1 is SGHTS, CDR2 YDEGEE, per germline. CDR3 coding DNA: TGTGCCAGCAGCTTGGCGACATCGTATAATTCACCCCTCCACTTT. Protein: CASSLATSYNSPLHF.